This T cell receptor (beta chain) was sequenced in a study of spatial heterogeneity in lung cancer (dated by TCRdb to between 2018 and 2020). Background on the whole study: Beta-chain transcripts were consistently detected in greater numbers than alpha-chain transcripts, which likely reflects a higher abundance of beta-chain transcripts. In the raw uncorrected reads, each unique combination of TCR and UMI appeared more than ten times on average. Nonsynonymous mutation counts, determined by whole-exome sequencing of tumor tissue, were related to features of the TCR repertoire. The study quantitatively compared TCR alpha and beta repertoires across multiple tumor regions, matched nontumor lung and blood in non-small cell lung cancer. Both alpha and beta chains were TCR-sequenced in approximately 200 tumor regions, around 64 matched nontumor lung samples and around 54 PBMC samples obtained at surgery. The paper's findings and limits, for the study overall: Ubiquitous expanded tumor TCRs were found in blood more often at tumor resection than at routine follow-up. Confirming at a functional level the hypothesis that regional TCRs recognize regional mutations was considered to require additional single-cell paired TCR alpha and beta sequencing.

The library was made by 5' RACE. Sequencing instrument: NextSeq 500. In the TCR library protocol, a unique molecular identifier was attached to each TCR cDNA molecule so that PCR and sequencing errors could be corrected. As for how the authors treated the data: TCR identification, UMI-based error correction and CDR3 extraction were performed with Decombinator tools. TCRs above a frequency of 2 per 1,000, corresponding to the top 1% of the tumor frequency distribution, were defined as expanded. Each repertoire was subsampled 100 times to 5,000 TCRs, after which Renyi diversity was computed with the R vegan package. CDR3 similarity networks were constructed using string-kernel similarity of amino acid triplets, with links drawn between CDR3s whose pairwise similarity was above 0.82. TCRdb reprocessed the public reads (quality trimming at Q25 with fastp, clone calling with MiXCR) and kept in-frame beta chains. Every entry covers one CDR3 protein and lists the most common genes and DNA from its rows. The authors' filters were not applied to this entry. This sample comprises about 21,000 distinct CDR3 sequences, around 4.3% of them detected only once. The top ten clones comprise 7% to 8.5% of the sample.

This clonotype occurred many times. Its antigen is not yet known. No clone much larger than this one lies a single base away; base qualities are absent. The germline V gene (reference sequence) provides CDR1 LGHDT and CDR2 YNNKEL. The CDR3 starts with the cysteine, ends with the phenylalanine, and has 15 residues. Solely the CDR3 DNA is kept, with 45 bases framed from the first base. The junction carries 11 bases between V and J, which are trimmed by 0 bases and 2 bases respectively. The time point label of this sample denotes: sample taken at primary tumor resection. Samples were obtained from fewer than 80 patients with early-stage, untreated non-small cell lung cancer from the lung TRACERx cohort. For TCR sequencing, whole RNA was extracted from tumor and nontumor lung tissue, or from cryopreserved PBMC samples, and no cell sorting was done. Patients were selected for TCR sequencing only if sufficient RNA was available from at least two tumor regions.

Sequenced material: PBMCs, taken at surgery. The receptor was isolated from a male donor with early-stage non-small cell lung cancer. The sequence links TRBV3-1 to TRBJ2-7; no D segment can be confidently identified. The CDR3 reads CASSQDKVKAYEQYF. The nucleotide sequence is TGTGCCAGCAGCCAAGATAAGGTCAAAGCCTACGAGCAGTACTTC.